This T cell receptor beta chain was sequenced for a study of T cells in narcolepsy. At the level of the study: Patients with NT1 or NT2 and healthy control donors were enrolled.

Sequencing used immunoSEQ multiplex PCR; TCRdb keeps in-frame clones, though not all of them. The sample consists of approximately 25,000 clones, 70% to 90% of them appearing once. The CDR3 length is 15 residues. With 1 base removed from V and 5 bases from J, the gap between germline ends came to 16 bases. The V gene's germline CDR1 is SGHRS and CDR2 YFSETQ. Study-level findings and limits: No autoreactive T cell clone sequences appeared in some memory CD4+ repertoires. Autoreactive HCRT-specific and TRIB2-specific clonotypes were marked in same-patient CSF-versus-blood CD4+ comparisons. Blood of same and different patients, but not healthy controls, reportedly held recurring autoreactive clonotypes.

Details on this clone: Its antigen is undetermined.

The material sequenced was CD45RA- memory CD4+ T cells from PBMCs. This TCR was sampled from a human donor with narcolepsy. This chain connects TRBV5-1 to TRBJ2-7; weak D call: TRBD1 (6 bases). The CDR3 region is CASSLRIGRQDEQYF. The CDR3 nucleotides read TGCGCCAGCAGCTTGCGTATAGGTCGACAGGACGAGCAGTACTTC.